Following are 26 T cell receptor beta chains from one sample sequenced in a study of blood T cell repertoires in COVID-19. Measured with immunoSEQ multiplex PCR; TCRdb has only the in-frame clones, and not every one. The profile shows roughly 120,000 clones, roughly 80% of them singletons. The material sequenced was peripheral blood. The receptors originated from a human donor in a cohort sampled during active or convalescent COVID-19.

V is TRBV4-2 and J is TRBJ2-2; 11 bases are a match to TRBD1. CDR1 and CDR2 (germline): LGHNA, YNFKEQ. The CDR3 runs 17 residues. The J segment lost 7 bases and the V segment lost 4 bases, leaving 11 bases of the junction unmatched. CDR3 loop: CASSRGQGVVVDGELFF. The CDR3 DNA follows: TGTGCCAGCAGCCGGGGACAGGGGGTTGTAGTCGACGGGGAGCTGTTTTTT.

This clone was counted only a few times. The chain uses TRBV7-2 and TRBJ2-7; D uncertain. Germline values: CDR1 SGHTA, CDR2 FQGNSA. V was shortened by 2 bases and J by 1 base, with 6 bases between the two germline ends. CDR3 length: 13 amino acids. CDR3 amino acids: CASSLSRSYEQYF. CDR3 sequence (DNA): TGTGCCAGCAGCTTATCACGGTCCTACGAGCAGTACTTC.

The rearrangement links TRBV19 to TRBJ1-1; possibly TRBD1 for D (6 bases). The CDR3 contains 16 residues. Germline CDR1 reads LNHDA; CDR2 reads SQIVND (reference sequence). The V end lost 5 bases, the J end lost 1 base, and 17 bases lay between the germline ends. The CDR3 here is CASSSQGRRGNTEAFF. The CDR3 region has the DNA TGTGCCAGTAGTTCCCAGGGGCGCAGGGGGAACACTGAAGCTTTCTTT.

This clone was observed once. V gene TRBV7-2 combines with J gene TRBJ1-6; D is unresolved. This CDR3 has 16 amino acids. Looked up from germline, CDR1 is SGHTA and CDR2 is FQGNSA. Trimming took 0 bases from V and 4 from J, leaving 10 bases between them. Here the CDR3 reads CASSLAAMEYNSPLHF. The CDR3 DNA reads TGTGCCAGCAGCTTAGCTGCGATGGAGTATAATTCACCCCTCCACTTT.

The chain has TRBV28 and TRBJ2-4; 12 positions agree with TRBD2. The CDR3 is 16 residues long. J was trimmed by 8 bases and V by 6 bases; bases with no gene match: 11. Germline-derived CDR1 and CDR2 are MDHEN and SYDVKM. The DNA of the CDR3 is TGTGCCAGCAGCTTGAGGACTAGCGGGAATCGCGACATTCAGTACTTC. Protein sequence: CASSLRTSGNRDIQYF.

The rearrangement joins TRBV18 to TRBJ1-2; no clear D. This CDR3 is 14 amino acids long. From germline, CDR1 is KGHSH and CDR2 LQKENI. The ends were cut back, 3 bases at V and 1 base at J, with 9 bases in the middle. The chain's CDR3 is CASSPLADNYGYTF. The CDR3, as DNA: TGTGCCAGCTCACCTCTAGCGGATAACTATGGCTACACCTTC.

The chain uses TRBV30 and TRBJ1-2; TRBD1 aligns across 10 bases. The CDR3 extends over 14 amino acids. The ends lost 1 base at V and 8 bases at J; junction bases unmatched: 7. Germline-derived CDR1 and CDR2 are GTSNPN and SVGIG (reference sequence). The CDR3: CAWSGGQGGRGYTF. The CDR3 coding sequence is TGTGCCTGGAGTGGCGGACAGGGGGGACGGGGCTACACCTTC.

The rearrangement joins TRBV4-1 to TRBJ1-1, with 7 bases aligning to TRBD1. Germline V gene lookup returns CDR1 MGHRA and CDR2 YSYEKL. The CDR3 is made up of 14 amino acids. V lost 3 bases and J lost 2; bases outside the gene matches: 3. The CDR3 DNA sequence: TGCGCCAGCAGCCATAGACAGGGAAACACTGAAGCTTTCTTT. This encodes CASSHRQGNTEAFF.

This chain joins TRBV7-2 and TRBJ2-7; D may be TRBD1 (6 bases). V was clipped by 3 bases and J by 4 bases, with 10 bases between them. Germline V gene data show CDR1 as SGHTA and CDR2 as FQGNSA. The CDR3 is made up of 13 amino acids. Written as DNA, the CDR3 is TGTGCCAGCAGCTTCGCCCAGGGGTACGAGCAGTACTTC. Protein product: CASSFAQGYEQYF. The full variable domain, in which reference TRBV7-2 and TRBJ2-7 provide the parts outside the CDR3, is GAGVSQSPSNKVTEKGKDVELRCDPISGHTALYWYRQSLGQGLEFLIYFQGNSAPDKSGLPSDRFSAERTGGSVSTLTIQRTQQEDSAVYLCASSFAQGYEQYFGPGTRLTVT.

The V and J genes are TRBV6-5 and TRBJ1-5; a possible D gene is TRBD1 (5 bases). Trimming took 7 bases from V and 3 from J, leaving 16 bases between them. The germline CDR1 and CDR2 sequences are MNHEY and SVGAGI. CDR3 length: 15 residues. Here the CDR3 DNA reads TGTGCCAGCACCTTAGGAGGGGCCTACAATCAGCCCCAGCATTTT. Translating gives CASTLGGAYNQPQHF.

Worth noting for this clone: At one of its ends the junction is not consistent with the germline gene, which may arise from a read error. CDR3: CAISESRGNRGNPRLNAEAFF. The CDR3 nucleotides are TGTGCCATCAGTGAGTCTAGGGGAAACAGGGGGAACCCGCGCCTGAACGCTGAAGCTTTCTTT. The V and J genes are TRBV10-3 and TRBJ1-1, with TRBD1 matching 8 bases. The germline gives CDR1 ENHRY, CDR2 SYGVKD. The CDR3 runs to 21 residues.

Here the CDR3 reads CASSPGRTGTPNTGELFF. CDR3 DNA sequence: TGCGCCAGCAGCCCGGGGCGAACCGGGACACCGAACACCGGGGAGCTGTTTTTT. The chain employs TRBV5-1 and TRBJ2-2; perhaps TRBD1 as D (6 bases). Germline V gene data show CDR1 as SGHRS and CDR2 as YFSETQ. The CDR3 runs to 18 residues. V lost 4 bases to trimming and J lost 0 bases, with 19 bases between them.

The chain uses TRBV4-2 and TRBJ1-6, with 9 bases identical to TRBD1. This CDR3 has 17 amino acids. V lost 0 bases, J lost 5 bases, and 5 bases stayed unmatched. Per germline, CDR1 LGHNA and CDR2 YNFKEQ. CDR3 nucleotide sequence: TGTGCCAGCAGCCAAGATTCGACAGGGGGAAATAATTCACCCCTCCACTTT. The encoded protein is CASSQDSTGGNNSPLHF.

V and J are TRBV18 and TRBJ1-1; no reliable D call. V lost 1 base and J lost 0, with 9 bases in between. Germline lookup yields CDR1 KGHSH and CDR2 LQKENI. This CDR3 has 15 amino acids. CDR3 bases: TGTGCCAGCTCACCACTTACAAGAATGAACACTGAAGCTTTCTTT. Protein product: CASSPLTRMNTEAFF.

Turning to this clone: Distinct nucleotide sequences in the sample also encode this CDR3. This chain joins TRBV3-1 (or the pseudogene TRBV3-2) and TRBJ1-1; D call uncertain. Germline CDR1 LGHDT, CDR2 YNNKEL (reference sequence). The CDR3 runs to 11 residues. Trimming stripped 6 bases from V and 5 bases from J, with 7 bases between. This CDR3 reads CASRGGTEAFF. The CDR3 DNA reads TGTGCCAGCAGGGGAGGGACTGAAGCTTTCTTT.

This clone appeared once. The chain carries TRBV2 and TRBJ2-7, with TRBD2 matching over 10 bases. V lost 3 bases and J lost 6; bases outside the gene matches: 14. Germline lookup yields CDR1 SNHLY and CDR2 FYNNEI. The CDR3 is made up of 17 amino acids. In DNA, the CDR3 is TGTGCCAGCAGTGATCTAGCGGGAGAAACAATGGTATTCGAGCAGTACTTC. Protein: CASSDLAGETMVFEQYF.

The rearrangement links TRBV18 to TRBJ2-1; TRBD1 agrees at 9 bases. The germline V gene has CDR1 KGHSH and CDR2 LQKENI. This CDR3 is 15 amino acids long. J gave up 8 bases and V 4 bases, and 9 bases lay outside the gene matches. CDR3 DNA: TGTGCCAGCTCACATCCGGGACAGGGATTCTATGAGCAGTTCTTC. Its protein is CASSHPGQGFYEQFF.

The chain employs TRBV7-8 and TRBJ2-5, with a weak D call TRBD1 (6 bases). V was pared by 0 bases and J by 5 bases, with 16 bases between. The CDR3 runs 16 residues. Germline CDR1 SGHVS, CDR2 FQNEAQ. The CDR3 DNA is TGTGCCAGCAGCTTAGCTAAGACAGGAGAGTGGGAGACCCAGTACTTC. Amino acid sequence: CASSLAKTGEWETQYF.

This clone was seen once. Here the CDR3 DNA reads TGTGCCAGTGGACAGCATTACTCCTACGAGCAGTACTTC. Translation gives CASGQHYSYEQYF. The J gene is TRBJ2-7, the V gene TRBV2; tentative D call: TRBD1 (6 bases). The CDR3 covers 13 residues. The V gene's germline CDR1 is SNHLY and CDR2 FYNNEI. V dropped 9 bases and J dropped 0 bases, with 12 bases sitting between them.

The V and J genes are TRBV19 and TRBJ2-1, with 8 bases that match TRBD2. Per germline, CDR1 LNHDA and CDR2 SQIVND (reference sequence). The CDR3 is made up of 15 amino acids. The J segment lost 7 bases and the V segment lost 7 bases, leaving 12 bases of the junction unmatched. For the CDR3, the DNA is TGTGCCAGTACCCCACTAGCGGCCTTGGGGAATGAGCAGTTCTTC. As protein: CASTPLAALGNEQFF.

To note about this clone: The sample carries other DNA sequences with the same CDR3. The chain has TRBV9 and TRBJ2-2; D is perhaps TRBD2 (5 bases). This CDR3 contains 16 residues. Germline CDR1 and CDR2: SGDLS and YYNGEE. The V end lost 2 bases, the J end lost 0 bases, and 11 bases lay between the germline ends. The CDR3 is CASSVIALANTGELFF. CDR3 coding DNA: TGTGCCAGCAGCGTGATAGCACTAGCGAACACCGGGGAGCTGTTTTTT.

This sequence joins TRBV27 and TRBJ2-1, with 12 bases aligning to TRBD2. This CDR3 contains 17 residues. CDR1 and CDR2 (germline): MNHEY, SMNVEV (reference sequence). V lost 6 bases to trimming and J lost 5 bases; unmatched junction nucleotides: 11. The CDR3: CASSKRRTSGKDNEQFF. For the CDR3, the DNA is TGTGCCAGCAGCAAACGCAGGACTAGCGGGAAGGACAATGAGCAGTTCTTC.

The V call is TRBV28, the J call TRBJ2-7; 10 bases are shared with TRBD2. The CDR3 consists of 15 residues. The germline CDR1 and CDR2 sequences are MDHEN and SYDVKM. The V segment lost 2 bases and the J segment 4 bases; nucleotides outside the gene matches: 5. The CDR3 nucleotides are TGTGCCAGCAGTTTACTTTCTAGCGGGAGATACGAGCAGTACTTC. Translating gives CASSLLSSGRYEQYF.

The chain is built from TRBV5-1 and TRBJ2-7; 11 positions match TRBD1. The germline gives CDR1 SGHRS, CDR2 YFSETQ. The V segment lost 4 bases and the J segment 5 bases; nucleotides outside the gene matches: 14. The length of the CDR3 is 17 residues. The CDR3 loop is CASSKGQGAGTKDEQYF. CDR3 DNA sequence: TGCGCCAGCAGCAAAGGACAGGGGGCCGGTACAAAAGACGAGCAGTACTTC.

The chain recombines TRBV7-8 with TRBJ1-1, with TRBD1 identical over 9 bases. V lost 5 bases and J lost 4; bases outside the gene matches: 14. This CDR3 spans 17 amino acids. Germline loops: CDR1 SGHVS, CDR2 FQNEAQ. The CDR3 nucleotides are TGTGCCAGCAGCACCACATCGGGACAGGGATTGAGCACTGAAGCTTTCTTT. Protein: CASSTTSGQGLSTEAFF.

V is TRBV6-5 and J is TRBJ2-5; 11 nucleotides line up with TRBD2. The V gene's germline CDR1 is MNHEY and CDR2 SVGAGI. The CDR3 totals 14 residues. V lost 2 bases and J lost 5; bases outside the gene matches: 1. The CDR3 DNA is TGTGCCAGCAGTTACGGACTAGCGGGCGAGACCCAGTACTTC. Translation gives CASSYGLAGETQYF.